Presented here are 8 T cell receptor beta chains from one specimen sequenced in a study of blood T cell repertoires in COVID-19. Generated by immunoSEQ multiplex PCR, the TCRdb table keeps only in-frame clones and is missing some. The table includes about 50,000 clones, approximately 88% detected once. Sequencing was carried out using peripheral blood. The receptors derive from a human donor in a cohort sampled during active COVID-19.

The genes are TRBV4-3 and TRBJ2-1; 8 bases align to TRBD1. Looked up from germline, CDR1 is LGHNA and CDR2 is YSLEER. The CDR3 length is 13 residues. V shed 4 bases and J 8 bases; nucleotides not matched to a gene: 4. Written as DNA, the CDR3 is TGCGCCAGCAGCCCACAACAGGGGGATGAGCAGTTCTTC. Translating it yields CASSPQQGDEQFF.

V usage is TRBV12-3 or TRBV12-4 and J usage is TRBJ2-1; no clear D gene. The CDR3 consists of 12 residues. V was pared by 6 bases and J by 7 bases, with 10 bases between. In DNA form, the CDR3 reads TGTGCCAGCAGCCCCCTCGGGAATGAGCAGTTCTTC. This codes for CASSPLGNEQFF.

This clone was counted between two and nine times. The CDR3 is CASSSRDLYNSPLHF. CDR3 in DNA: TGTGCCAGCAGCTCCCGGGACTTGTATAATTCACCCCTCCACTTT. The chain carries TRBV25-1 and TRBJ1-6, with D maybe TRBD1 (5 bases). V lost 6 bases and J 4 bases, leaving 13 bases between the germline ends. Germline loops: CDR1 MGHDK, CDR2 SYGVNS. The length of the CDR3 is 15 residues.

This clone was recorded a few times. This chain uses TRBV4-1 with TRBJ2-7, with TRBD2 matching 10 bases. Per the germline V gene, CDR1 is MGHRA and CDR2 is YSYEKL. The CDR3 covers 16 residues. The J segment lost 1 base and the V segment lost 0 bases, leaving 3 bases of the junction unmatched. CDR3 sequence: CASSQDRTSGSYEQYV. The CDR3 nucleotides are TGCGCCAGCAGCCAAGATAGGACTAGCGGATCCTACGAGCAGTACGTC.

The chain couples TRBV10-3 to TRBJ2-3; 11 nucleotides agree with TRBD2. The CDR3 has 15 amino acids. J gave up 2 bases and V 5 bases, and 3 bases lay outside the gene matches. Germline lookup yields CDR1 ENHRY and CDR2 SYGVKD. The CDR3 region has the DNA TGTGCCATCAGTCAGGGACTAGCGGACACAGATACGCAGTATTTT. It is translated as CAISQGLADTDTQYF.

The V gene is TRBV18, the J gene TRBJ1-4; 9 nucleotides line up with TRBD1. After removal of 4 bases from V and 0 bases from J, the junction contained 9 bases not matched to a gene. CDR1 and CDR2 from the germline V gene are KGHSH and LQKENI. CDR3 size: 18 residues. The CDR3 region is CASSLVPGQGATNEKLFF. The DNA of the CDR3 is TGTGCCAGCTCACTTGTCCCGGGACAGGGAGCAACTAATGAAAAACTGTTTTTT.

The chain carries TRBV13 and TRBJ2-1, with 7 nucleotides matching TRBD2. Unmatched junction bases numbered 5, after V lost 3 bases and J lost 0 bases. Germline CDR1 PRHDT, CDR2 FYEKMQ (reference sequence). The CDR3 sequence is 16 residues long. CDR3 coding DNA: TGTGCCAGCAGCTTTCTCCGGGGGGTCTCCTACAATGAGCAGTTCTTC. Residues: CASSFLRGVSYNEQFF.

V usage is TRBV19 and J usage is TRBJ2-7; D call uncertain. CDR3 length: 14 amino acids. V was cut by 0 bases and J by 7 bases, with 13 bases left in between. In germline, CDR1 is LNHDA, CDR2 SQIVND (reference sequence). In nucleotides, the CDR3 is TGTGCCAGTAGTATAGAGGCCAGTCTCGGGGAGCAGTACTTC. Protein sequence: CASSIEASLGEQYF. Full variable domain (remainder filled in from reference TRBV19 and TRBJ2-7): DGGITQSPKYLFRKEGQNVTLSCEQNLNHDAMYWYRQDPGQGLRLIYYSQIVNDFQKGDIAEGYSVSREKKESFPLTVTSAQKNPTAFYLCASSIEASLGEQYFGPGTRLTVT.